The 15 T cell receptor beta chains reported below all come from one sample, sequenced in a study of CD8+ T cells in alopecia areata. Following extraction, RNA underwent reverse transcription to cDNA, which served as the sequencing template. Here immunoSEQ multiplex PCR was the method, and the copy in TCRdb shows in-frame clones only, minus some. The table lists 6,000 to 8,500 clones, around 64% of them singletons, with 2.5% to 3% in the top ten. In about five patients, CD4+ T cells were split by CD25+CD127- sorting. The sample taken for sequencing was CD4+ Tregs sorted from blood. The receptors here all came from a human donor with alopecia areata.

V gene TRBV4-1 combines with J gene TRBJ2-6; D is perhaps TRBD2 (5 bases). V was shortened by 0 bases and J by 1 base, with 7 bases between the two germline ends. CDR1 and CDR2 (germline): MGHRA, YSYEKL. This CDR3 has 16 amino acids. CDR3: CASSQDRGSGANVLTF. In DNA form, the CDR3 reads TGCGCCAGCAGCCAAGATCGAGGGTCTGGGGCCAACGTCCTGACTTTC.

The CDR3 spells CASSGPGQAEKLFF. CDR3 DNA: TGTGCCAGCAGCGGACCGGGACAGGCTGAAAAACTGTTTTTT. This chain connects TRBV5-4 to TRBJ1-4, with 8 bases aligning to TRBD1. Germline V gives CDR1 SGHNT, CDR2 YYREEE (reference sequence). J gave up 7 bases and V 4 bases, and 6 bases lay outside the gene matches. This CDR3 has 14 amino acids.

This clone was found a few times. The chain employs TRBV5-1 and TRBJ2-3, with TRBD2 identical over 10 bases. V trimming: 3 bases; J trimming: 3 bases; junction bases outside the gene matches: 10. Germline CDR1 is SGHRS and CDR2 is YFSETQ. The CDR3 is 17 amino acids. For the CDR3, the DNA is TGCGCCAGCAGCTGGAATATAGCGGGAGGTCCGACAGATACGCAGTATTTT. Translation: CASSWNIAGGPTDTQYF. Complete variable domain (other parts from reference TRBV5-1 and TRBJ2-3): KAGVTQTPRYLIKTRGQQVTLSCSPISGHRSVSWYQQTPGQGLQFLFEYFSETQRNKGNFPGRFSGRQFSNSRSEMNVSTLELGDSALYLCASSWNIAGGPTDTQYFGPGTRLTVL.

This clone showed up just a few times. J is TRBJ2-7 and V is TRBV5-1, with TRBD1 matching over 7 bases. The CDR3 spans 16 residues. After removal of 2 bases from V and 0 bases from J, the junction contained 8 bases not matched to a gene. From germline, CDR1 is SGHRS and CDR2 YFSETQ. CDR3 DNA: TGCGCCAGCAGCTTCCCTCCGGGACAGAGCTCCTACGAGCAGTACTTC. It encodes CASSFPPGQSSYEQYF.

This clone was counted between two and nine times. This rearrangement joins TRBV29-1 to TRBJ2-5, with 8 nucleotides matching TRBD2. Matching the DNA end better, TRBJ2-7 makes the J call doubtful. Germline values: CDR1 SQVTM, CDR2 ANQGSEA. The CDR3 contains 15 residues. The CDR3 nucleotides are TGCAGCGTTCGGGGGGGGCGGACCCAGTCCTACGAGCAGTACTTC. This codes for CSVRGGRTQSYEQYF.

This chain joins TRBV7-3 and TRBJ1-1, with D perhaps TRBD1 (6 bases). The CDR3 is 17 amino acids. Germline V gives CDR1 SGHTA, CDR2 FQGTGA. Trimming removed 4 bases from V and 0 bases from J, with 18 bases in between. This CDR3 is CASSSPGTPVMNTEAFF. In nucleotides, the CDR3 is TGTGCCAGCAGCTCGCCCGGGACACCCGTCATGAACACTGAAGCTTTCTTT.

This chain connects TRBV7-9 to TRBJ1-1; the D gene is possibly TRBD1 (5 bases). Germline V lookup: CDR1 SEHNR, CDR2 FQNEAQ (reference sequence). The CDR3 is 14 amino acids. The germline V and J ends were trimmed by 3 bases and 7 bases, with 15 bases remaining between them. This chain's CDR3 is CASSLARATDEAFF. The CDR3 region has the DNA TGTGCCAGCAGCTTGGCCAGGGCGACGGATGAAGCTTTCTTT.

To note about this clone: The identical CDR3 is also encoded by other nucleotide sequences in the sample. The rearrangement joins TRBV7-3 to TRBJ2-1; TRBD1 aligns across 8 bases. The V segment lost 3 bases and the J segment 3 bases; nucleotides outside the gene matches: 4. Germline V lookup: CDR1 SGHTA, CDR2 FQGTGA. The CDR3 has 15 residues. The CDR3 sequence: CASSLNGQGYNEQFF. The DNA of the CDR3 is TGTGCCAGCAGCTTGAATGGACAGGGCTACAATGAGCAGTTCTTC.

This CDR3 is CASSLMRGAEQYF. CDR3 in DNA: TGTGCCAGCAGTTTGATGCGGGGCGCCGAGCAGTACTTC. The genes are TRBV7-3 and TRBJ2-7; a weak D match, TRBD2 (6 bases). This CDR3 comprises 13 residues. V lost 6 bases, J lost 6 bases, and 15 bases lay in between. Germline V lookup: CDR1 SGHTA, CDR2 FQGTGA.

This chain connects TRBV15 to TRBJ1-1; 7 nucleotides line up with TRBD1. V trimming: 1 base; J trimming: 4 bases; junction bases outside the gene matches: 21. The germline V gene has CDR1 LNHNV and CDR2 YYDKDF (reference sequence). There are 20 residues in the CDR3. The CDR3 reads CATSRVGKGTVFSRGTEAFF. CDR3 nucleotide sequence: TGTGCCACCAGCAGAGTAGGAAAGGGGACAGTGTTTTCACGGGGCACTGAAGCTTTCTTT.

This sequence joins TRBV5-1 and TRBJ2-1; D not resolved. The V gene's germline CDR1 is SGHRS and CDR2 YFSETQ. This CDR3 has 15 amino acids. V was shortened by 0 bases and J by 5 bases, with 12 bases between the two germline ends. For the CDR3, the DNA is TGCGCCAGCAGCTTGGTCTTCGGTGAAGACAATGAGCAGTTCTTC. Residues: CASSLVFGEDNEQFF.

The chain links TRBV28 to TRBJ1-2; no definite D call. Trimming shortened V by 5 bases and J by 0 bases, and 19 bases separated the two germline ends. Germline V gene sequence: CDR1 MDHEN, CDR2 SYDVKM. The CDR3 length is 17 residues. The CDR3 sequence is CASSPPHGWRANYGYTF. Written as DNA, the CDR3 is TGTGCCAGCAGTCCCCCTCATGGCTGGCGAGCTAACTATGGCTACACCTTC.

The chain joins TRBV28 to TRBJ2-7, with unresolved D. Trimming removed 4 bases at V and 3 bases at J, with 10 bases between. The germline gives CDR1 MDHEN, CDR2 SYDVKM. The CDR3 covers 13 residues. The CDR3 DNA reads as TGTGCCAGCAGTTCACCGGAAAACTACGAGCAGTACTTC. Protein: CASSSPENYEQYF.

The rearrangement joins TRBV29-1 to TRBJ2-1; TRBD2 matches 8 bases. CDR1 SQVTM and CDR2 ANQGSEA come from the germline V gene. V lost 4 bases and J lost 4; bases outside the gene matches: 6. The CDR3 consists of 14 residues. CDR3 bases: TGCAGCGTTGCGGCAGGGACTAGTTACAATGAGCAGTTCTTC. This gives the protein CSVAAGTSYNEQFF.

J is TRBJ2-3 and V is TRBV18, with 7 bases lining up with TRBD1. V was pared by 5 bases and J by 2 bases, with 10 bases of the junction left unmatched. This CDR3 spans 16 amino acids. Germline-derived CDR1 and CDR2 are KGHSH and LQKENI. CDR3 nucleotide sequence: TGTGCCAGCTCAGAGGAGACAGGGCTCAACACAGATACGCAGTATTTT. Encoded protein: CASSEETGLNTDTQYF.